The entry that follows covers one TCR beta chain sequence. This entry is derived from a study of PD-1 blockade in classical Hodgkin lymphoma. Relapse after autologous stem cell transplantation occurred in every patient, and brentuximab vedotin exposure varied. Here immunoSEQ multiplex PCR was the method, and the copy in TCRdb shows in-frame clones only, minus some. The table records some 100,000 clones, around 88% of them present only once. The TCR comes from a human donor with classical Hodgkin lymphoma. This material consisted of peripheral blood mononuclear cells (PBMCs), taken before the second cycle of nivolumab.

The CDR3 is CASGRGLYYNEQFF. CDR3 bases: TGTGCCAGTGGTAGGGGCCTATACTACAATGAGCAGTTCTTC. The V gene is TRBV2, the J gene TRBJ2-1, with D possibly TRBD1 on 5 matching bases. Germline V CDR1 and CDR2: SNHLY, FYNNEI. This CDR3 is built from 14 residues. V was trimmed by 9 bases and J by 3 bases, leaving 15 bases between them. Full variable domain (rest looked up from reference TRBV2 and TRBJ2-1): EPEVTQTPSHQVTQMGQEVILRCVPISNHLYFYWYRQILGQKVEFLVSFYNNEISEKSEIFDDQFSVERPDGSNFTLKIRSTKLEDSAMYFCASGRGLYYNEQFFGPGTRLTVL.